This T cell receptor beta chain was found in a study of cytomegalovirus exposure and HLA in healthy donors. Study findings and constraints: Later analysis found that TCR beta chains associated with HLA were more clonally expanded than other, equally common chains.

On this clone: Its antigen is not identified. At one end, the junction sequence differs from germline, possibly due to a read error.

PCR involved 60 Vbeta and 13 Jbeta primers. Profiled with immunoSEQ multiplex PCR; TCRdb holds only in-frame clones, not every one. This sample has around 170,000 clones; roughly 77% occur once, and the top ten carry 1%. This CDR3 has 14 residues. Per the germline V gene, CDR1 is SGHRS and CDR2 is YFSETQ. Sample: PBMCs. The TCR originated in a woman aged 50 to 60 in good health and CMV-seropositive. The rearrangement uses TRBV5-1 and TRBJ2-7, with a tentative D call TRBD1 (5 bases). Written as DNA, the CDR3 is TGCGCCAGCAGCTTAGTAGGGGTCTCCTACGGGCAGTACTTC. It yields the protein CASSLVGVSYGQYF.